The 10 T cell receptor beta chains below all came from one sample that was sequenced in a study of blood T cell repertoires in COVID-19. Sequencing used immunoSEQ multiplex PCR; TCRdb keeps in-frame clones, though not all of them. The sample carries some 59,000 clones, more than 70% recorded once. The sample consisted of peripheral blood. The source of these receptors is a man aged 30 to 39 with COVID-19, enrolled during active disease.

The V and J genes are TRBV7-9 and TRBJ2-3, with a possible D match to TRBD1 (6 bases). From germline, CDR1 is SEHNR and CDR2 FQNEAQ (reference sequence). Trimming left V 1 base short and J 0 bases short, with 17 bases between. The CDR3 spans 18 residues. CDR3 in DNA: TGTGCCAGCAGCTTAGTTCCCGGACAGAGTTCTAGCACAGATACGCAGTATTTT. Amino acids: CASSLVPGQSSSTDTQYF. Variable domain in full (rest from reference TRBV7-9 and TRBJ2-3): DTGVSQNPRHKITKRGQNVTFRCDPISEHNRLYWYRQTLGQGPEFLTYFQNEAQLEKSRLLSDRFSAERPKGSFSTLEIQRTEQGDSAMYLCASSLVPGQSSSTDTQYFGPGTRLTVL.

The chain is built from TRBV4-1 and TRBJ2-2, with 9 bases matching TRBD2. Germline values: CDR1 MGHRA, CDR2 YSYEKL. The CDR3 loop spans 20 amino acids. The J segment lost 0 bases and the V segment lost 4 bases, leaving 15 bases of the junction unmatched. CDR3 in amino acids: CASSPSGASGTLANTGELFF. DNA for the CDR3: TGCGCCAGCAGCCCTTCCGGGGCTAGCGGGACCCTCGCGAACACCGGGGAGCTGTTTTTT.

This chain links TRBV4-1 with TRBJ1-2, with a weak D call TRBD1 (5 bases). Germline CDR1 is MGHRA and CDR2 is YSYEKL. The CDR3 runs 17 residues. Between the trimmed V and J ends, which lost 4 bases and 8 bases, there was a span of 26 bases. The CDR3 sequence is CASSPGHSRHGRNGYTF. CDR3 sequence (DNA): TGCGCCAGCAGCCCAGGGCACAGCCGACACGGCAGAAACGGCTACACCTTC.

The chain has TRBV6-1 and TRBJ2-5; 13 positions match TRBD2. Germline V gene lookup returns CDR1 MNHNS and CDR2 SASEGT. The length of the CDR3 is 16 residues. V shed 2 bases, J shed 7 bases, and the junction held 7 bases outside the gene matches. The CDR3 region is CASSELGTSGVRTQYF. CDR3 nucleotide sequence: TGTGCCAGCAGTGAACTCGGGACTAGCGGGGTTCGGACCCAGTACTTC.

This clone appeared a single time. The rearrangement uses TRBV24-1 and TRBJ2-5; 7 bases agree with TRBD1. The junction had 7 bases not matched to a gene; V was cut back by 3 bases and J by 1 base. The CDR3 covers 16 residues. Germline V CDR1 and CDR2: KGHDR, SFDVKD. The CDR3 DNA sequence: TGTGCCACCAGTGATCCTTCCGGGACAGCCCAAGAGACCCAGTACTTC. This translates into CATSDPSGTAQETQYF.

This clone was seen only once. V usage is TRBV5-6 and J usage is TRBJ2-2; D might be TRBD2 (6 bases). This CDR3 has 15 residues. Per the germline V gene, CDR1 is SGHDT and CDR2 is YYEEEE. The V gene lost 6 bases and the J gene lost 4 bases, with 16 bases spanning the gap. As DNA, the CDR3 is TGTGCCAGCAAACCACTGGGACTCGCCACCGGGGAGCTGTTTTTT. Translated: CASKPLGLATGELFF.

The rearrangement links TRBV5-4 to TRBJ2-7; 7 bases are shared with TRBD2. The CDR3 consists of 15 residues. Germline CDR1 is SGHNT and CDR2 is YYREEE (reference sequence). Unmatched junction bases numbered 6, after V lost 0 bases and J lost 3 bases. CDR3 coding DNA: TGTGCCAGCAGCTTGGATGCGGGAGTTGTCTACGAGCAGTACTTC. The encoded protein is CASSLDAGVVYEQYF.

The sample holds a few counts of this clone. Here the CDR3 DNA reads TGTGCCAGCAGCTTAGACGGGAGGGCCGTAAATGAGCAGTTCTTC. Protein sequence: CASSLDGRAVNEQFF. This chain connects TRBV7-2 to TRBJ2-1; TRBD2 agrees at 8 bases. Germline CDR1 and CDR2: SGHTA and FQGNSA. This CDR3 contains 15 residues. The trim removed 1 base at V and 7 bases at J, leaving 6 bases unmatched.

CDR3 nucleotide sequence: TGCGCCAGCAGCAGTATACCGGGACTAGCGGGAGGGCCTGACACAGATACGCAGTATTTT. It translates to CASSSIPGLAGGPDTDTQYF. The chain combines TRBV5-1 with TRBJ2-3, with 16 nucleotides matching TRBD2. Germline V lookup: CDR1 SGHRS, CDR2 YFSETQ. With V trimmed by 4 bases and J by 2 bases, 13 bases remained unmatched. The CDR3 covers 20 residues.

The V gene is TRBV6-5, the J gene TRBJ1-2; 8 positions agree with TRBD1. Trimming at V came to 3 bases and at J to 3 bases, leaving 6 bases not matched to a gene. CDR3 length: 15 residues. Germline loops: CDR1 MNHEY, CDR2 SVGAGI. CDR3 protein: CASSYQGAIDYGYTF. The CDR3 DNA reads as TGTGCCAGCAGTTATCAGGGGGCGATTGACTATGGCTACACCTTC.